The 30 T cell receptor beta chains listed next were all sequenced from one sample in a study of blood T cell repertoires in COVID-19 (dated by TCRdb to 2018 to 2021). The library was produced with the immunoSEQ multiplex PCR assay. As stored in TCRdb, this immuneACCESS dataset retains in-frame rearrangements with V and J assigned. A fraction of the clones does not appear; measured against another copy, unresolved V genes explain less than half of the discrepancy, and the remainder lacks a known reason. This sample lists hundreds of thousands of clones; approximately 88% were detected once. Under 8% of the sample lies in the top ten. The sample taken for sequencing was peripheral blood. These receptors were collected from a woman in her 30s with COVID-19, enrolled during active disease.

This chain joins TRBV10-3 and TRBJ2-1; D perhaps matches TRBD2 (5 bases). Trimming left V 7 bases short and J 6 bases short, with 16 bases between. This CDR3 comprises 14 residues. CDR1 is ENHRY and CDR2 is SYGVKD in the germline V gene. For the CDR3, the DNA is TGTGCCATCAATAGCGCATCAGGCCCCAATGAGCAGTTCTTC. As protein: CAINSASGPNEQFF.

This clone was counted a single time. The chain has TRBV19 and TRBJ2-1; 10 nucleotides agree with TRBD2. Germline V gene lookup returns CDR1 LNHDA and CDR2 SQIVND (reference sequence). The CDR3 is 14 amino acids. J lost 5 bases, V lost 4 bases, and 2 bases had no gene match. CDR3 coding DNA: TGTGCCAGTAGTACCGGACTAGCGGACAATGAGCAGTTCTTC. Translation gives CASSTGLADNEQFF.

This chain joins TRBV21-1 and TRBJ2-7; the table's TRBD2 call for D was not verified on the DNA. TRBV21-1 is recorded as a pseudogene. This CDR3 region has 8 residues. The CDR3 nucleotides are TGTGCCAGCACCGGGAAGTACTTC. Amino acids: CASTGKYF.

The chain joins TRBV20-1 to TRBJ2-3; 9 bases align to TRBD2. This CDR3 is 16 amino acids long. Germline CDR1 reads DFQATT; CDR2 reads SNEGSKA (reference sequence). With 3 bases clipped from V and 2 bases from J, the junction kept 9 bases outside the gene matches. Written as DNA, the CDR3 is TGCAGTGCTAGTATTCGGCGGGGGGGCGACACAGATACGCAGTATTTT. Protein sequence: CSASIRRGGDTDTQYF.

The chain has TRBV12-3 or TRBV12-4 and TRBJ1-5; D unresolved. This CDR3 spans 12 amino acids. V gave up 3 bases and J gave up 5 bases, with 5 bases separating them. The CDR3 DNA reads TGTGCCAGCAGTTTCGGGGATCAGCCCCAGCATTTT. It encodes CASSFGDQPQHF.

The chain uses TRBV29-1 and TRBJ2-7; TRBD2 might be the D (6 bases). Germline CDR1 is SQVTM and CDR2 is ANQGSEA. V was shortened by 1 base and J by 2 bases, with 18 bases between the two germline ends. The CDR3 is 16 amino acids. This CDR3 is CSVEVLSSGGTYEQYV. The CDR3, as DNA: TGCAGCGTTGAAGTTCTCTCTTCCGGAGGGACCTACGAGCAGTACGTC.

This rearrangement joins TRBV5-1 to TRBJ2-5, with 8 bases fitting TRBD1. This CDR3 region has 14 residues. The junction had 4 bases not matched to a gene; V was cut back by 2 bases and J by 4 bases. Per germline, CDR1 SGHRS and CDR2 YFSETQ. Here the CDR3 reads CASSFAGGGETQYF. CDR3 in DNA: TGCGCCAGCAGCTTTGCAGGGGGCGGAGAGACCCAGTACTTC.

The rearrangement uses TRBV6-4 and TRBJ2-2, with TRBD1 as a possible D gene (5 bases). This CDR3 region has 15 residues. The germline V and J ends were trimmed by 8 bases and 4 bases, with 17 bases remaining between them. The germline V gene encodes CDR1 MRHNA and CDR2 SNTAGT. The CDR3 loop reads CASSSMAGSTGELFF. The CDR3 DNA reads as TGTGCCAGCTCCTCAATGGCAGGGTCCACCGGGGAGCTGTTTTTT.

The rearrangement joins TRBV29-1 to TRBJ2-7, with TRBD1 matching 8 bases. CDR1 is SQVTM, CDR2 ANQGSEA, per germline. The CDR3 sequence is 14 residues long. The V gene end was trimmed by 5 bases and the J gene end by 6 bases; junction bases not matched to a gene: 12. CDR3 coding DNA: TGCAGCGTTAGATACGAGACAGGGGTGGGCGAGCAGTACTTC. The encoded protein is CSVRYETGVGEQYF.

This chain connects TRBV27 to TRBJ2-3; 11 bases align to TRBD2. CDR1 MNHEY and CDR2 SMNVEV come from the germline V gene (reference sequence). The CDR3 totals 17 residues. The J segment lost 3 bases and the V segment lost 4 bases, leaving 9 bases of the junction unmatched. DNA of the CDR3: TGTGCCAGCAGTTCATGGTTAGCGGGAGGGCCGACAGATACGCAGTATTTT. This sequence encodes CASSSWLAGGPTDTQYF.

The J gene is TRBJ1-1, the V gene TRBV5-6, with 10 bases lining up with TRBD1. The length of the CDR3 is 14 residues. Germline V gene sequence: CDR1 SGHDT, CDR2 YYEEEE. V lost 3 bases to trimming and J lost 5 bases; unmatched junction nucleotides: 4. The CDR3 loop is CASSSDRGLTEAFF. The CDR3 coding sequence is TGTGCCAGCAGCTCCGACAGGGGGCTTACTGAAGCTTTCTTT.

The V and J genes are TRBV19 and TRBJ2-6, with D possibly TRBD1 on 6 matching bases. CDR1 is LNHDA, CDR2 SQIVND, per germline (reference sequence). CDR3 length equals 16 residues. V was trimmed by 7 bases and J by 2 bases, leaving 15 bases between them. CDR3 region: CASNLNTGTGANVLTF. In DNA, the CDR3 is TGTGCCAGTAACTTAAATACAGGGACTGGGGCCAACGTCCTGACTTTC.

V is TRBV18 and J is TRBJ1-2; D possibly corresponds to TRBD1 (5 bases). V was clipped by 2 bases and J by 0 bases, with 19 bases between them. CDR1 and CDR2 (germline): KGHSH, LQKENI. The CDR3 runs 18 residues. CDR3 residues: CASSPRAGGPTANYGYTF. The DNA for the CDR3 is TGTGCCAGCTCACCAAGGGCAGGTGGCCCGACAGCTAACTATGGCTACACCTTC.

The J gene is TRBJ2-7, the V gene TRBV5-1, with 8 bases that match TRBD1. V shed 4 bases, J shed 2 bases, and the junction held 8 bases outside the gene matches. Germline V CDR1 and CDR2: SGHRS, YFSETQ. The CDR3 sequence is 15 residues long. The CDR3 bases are TGCGCCAGCAGCCCTCGACCACAGGGGGCCTACGAGCAGTACTTC. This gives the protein CASSPRPQGAYEQYF.

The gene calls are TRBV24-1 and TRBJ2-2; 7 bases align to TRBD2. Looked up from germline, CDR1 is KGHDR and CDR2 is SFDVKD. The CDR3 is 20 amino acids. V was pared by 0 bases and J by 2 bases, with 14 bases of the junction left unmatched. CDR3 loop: CATSDLHTRGGSENTGELFF. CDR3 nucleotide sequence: TGTGCCACCAGTGATTTGCATACTCGGGGCGGGAGTGAAAACACCGGGGAGCTGTTTTTT.

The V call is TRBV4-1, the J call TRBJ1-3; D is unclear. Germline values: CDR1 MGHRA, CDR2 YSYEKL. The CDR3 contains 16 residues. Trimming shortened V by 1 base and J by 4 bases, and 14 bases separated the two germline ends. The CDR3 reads CASSQVGGPAGNTIYF. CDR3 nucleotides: TGCGCCAGCAGCCAAGTCGGAGGACCGGCGGGAAACACCATATATTTT.

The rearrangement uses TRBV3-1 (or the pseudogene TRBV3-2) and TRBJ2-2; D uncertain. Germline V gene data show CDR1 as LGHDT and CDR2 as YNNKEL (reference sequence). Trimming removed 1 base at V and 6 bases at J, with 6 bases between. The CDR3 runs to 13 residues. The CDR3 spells CASSQVVSGELFF. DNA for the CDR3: TGTGCCAGCAGCCAAGTCGTGTCCGGGGAGCTGTTTTTT.

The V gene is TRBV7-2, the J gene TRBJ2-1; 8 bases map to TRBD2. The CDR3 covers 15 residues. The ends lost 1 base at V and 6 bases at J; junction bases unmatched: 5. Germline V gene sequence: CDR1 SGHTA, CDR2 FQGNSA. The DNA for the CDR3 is TGTGCCAGCAGCTTAGTTCGGGGGGGAGGCAATGAGCAGTTCTTC. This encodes CASSLVRGGGNEQFF. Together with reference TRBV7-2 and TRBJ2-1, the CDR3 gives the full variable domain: GAGVSQSPSNKVTEKGKDVELRCDPISGHTALYWYRQSLGQGLEFLIYFQGNSAPDKSGLPSDRFSAERTGGSVSTLTIQRTQQEDSAVYLCASSLVRGGGNEQFFGPGTRLTVL.

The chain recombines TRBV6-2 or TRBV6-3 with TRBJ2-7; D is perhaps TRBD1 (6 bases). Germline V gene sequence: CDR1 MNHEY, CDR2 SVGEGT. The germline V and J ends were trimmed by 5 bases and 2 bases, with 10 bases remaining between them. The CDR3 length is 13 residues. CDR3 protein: CASSTDRTYEQYV. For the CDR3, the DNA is TGTGCCAGCAGTACGGACAGAACCTACGAGCAGTACGTC.

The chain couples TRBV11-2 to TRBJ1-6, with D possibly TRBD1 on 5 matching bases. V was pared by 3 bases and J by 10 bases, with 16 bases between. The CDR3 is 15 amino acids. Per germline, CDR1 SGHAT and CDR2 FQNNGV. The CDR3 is CASSFSGGGRSPLHF. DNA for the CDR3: TGTGCCAGCAGCTTCAGTGGGGGAGGGCGGTCACCCCTCCACTTT.

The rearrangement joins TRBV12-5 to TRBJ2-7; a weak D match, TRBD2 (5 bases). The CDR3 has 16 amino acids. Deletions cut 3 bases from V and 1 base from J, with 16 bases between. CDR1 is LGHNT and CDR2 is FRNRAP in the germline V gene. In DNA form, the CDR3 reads TGTGCTAGTGGTTTAGAACCGGGCACTAGATCCTACGAGCAGTACTTC. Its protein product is CASGLEPGTRSYEQYF.

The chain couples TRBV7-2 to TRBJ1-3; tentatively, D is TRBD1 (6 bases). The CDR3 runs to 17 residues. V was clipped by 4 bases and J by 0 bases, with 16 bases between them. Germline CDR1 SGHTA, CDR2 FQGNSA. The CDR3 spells CASSYQLPGVSGNTIYF. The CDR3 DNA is TGTGCCAGCAGCTACCAATTGCCAGGGGTCTCTGGAAACACCATATATTTT. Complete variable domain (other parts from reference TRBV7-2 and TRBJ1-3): GAGVSQSPSNKVTEKGKDVELRCDPISGHTALYWYRQSLGQGLEFLIYFQGNSAPDKSGLPSDRFSAERTGGSVSTLTIQRTQQEDSAVYLCASSYQLPGVSGNTIYFGEGSWLTVV.

The CDR3 DNA is TGTGCCAGCTTACTCTGGCGGGGCGATTTAGGATCACCCCTCCACTTT. This gives the protein CASLLWRGDLGSPLHF. This rearrangement joins TRBV21-1 to TRBJ1-6. TRBV21-1 is labeled a pseudogene. The CDR3 loop spans 16 amino acids.

DNA of the CDR3: TGTGCCAGCAGCCAAGAAGACAGTAACCCTTTCCAGGCTGGAAACACCATATATTTT. This translates into CASSQEDSNPFQAGNTIYF. The gene calls are TRBV14 and TRBJ1-3; TRBD1 is a possible D gene (5 bases). Trimming cost V 0 bases and J 2 bases, with 20 bases left between them. This CDR3 comprises 19 residues. From germline, CDR1 is SGHDN and CDR2 FVKESK. Complete variable domain (other parts from reference TRBV14 and TRBJ1-3): EAGVTQFPSHSVIEKGQTVTLRCDPISGHDNLYWYRRVMGKEIKFLLHFVKESKQDESGMPNNRFLAERTGGTYSTLKVQPAELEDSGVYFCASSQEDSNPFQAGNTIYFGEGSWLTVV.

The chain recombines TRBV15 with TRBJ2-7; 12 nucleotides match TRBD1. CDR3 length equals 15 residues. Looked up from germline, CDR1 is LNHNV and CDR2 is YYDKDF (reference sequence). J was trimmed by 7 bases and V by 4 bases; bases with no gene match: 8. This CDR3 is CATSTWGQGAREQYF. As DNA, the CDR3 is TGTGCCACCAGCACATGGGGACAGGGGGCCAGGGAGCAGTACTTC.

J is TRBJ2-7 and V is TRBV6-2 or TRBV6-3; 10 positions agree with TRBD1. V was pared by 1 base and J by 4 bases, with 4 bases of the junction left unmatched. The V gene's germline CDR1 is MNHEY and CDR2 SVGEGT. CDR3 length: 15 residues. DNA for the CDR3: TGTGCCAGCAGTTACTTCGGACAGGGGGGATACGAGCAGTACTTC. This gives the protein CASSYFGQGGYEQYF.

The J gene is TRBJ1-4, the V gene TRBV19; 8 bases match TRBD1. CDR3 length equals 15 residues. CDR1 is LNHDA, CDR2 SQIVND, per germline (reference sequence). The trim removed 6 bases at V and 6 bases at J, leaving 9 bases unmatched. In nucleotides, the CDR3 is TGTGCCAGTAGGACCGACAGGGGATCCGATGAAAAACTGTTTTTT. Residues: CASRTDRGSDEKLFF. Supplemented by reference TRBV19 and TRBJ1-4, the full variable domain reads DGGITQSPKYLFRKEGQNVTLSCEQNLNHDAMYWYRQDPGQGLRLIYYSQIVNDFQKGDIAEGYSVSREKKESFPLTVTSAQKNPTAFYLCASRTDRGSDEKLFFGSGTQLSVL.

CDR3 sequence (DNA): TGTGCCAGCAGCTTAGTCCCCCCGGCGGGGGGCTCCTACGAGCAGTACTTC. It yields the protein CASSLVPPAGGSYEQYF. The rearrangement uses TRBV7-2 and TRBJ2-7; TRBD2 matches at 8 bases. Germline CDR1 and CDR2: SGHTA and FQGNSA. The CDR3 contains 17 residues. The J segment lost 0 bases and the V segment lost 1 base, leaving 8 bases of the junction unmatched.

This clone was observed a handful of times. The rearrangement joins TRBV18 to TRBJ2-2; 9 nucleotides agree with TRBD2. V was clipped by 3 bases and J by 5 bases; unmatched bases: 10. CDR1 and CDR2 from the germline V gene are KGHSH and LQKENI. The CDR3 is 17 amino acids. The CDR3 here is CASSPDGAGGRTGELFF. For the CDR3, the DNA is TGTGCCAGCTCACCCGATGGAGCGGGGGGTCGAACCGGGGAGCTGTTTTTT.

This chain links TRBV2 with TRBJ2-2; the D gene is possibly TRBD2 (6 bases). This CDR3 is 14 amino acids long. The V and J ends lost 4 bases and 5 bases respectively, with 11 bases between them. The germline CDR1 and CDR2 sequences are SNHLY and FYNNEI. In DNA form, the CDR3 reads TGTGCCAGCAGTGCGACGCGGGGAACCGGGGAGCTGTTTTTT. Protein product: CASSATRGTGELFF.